This note documents a single T cell receptor (beta chain) sequence. Antigen: not known. V gave up 1 base and J gave up 0 bases, with 10 bases separating them. This CDR3 contains 17 residues. CDR1 KGHSH and CDR2 LQKENI come from the germline V gene. The sample comes from a study of blood T cells in healthy people across ages. Study-wide points: Long-lived donors carried more naive CD4+ cells and greater diversity than aged donors.

Sample donors were healthy Caucasian individuals that came from Russia, aged roughly 6 to 100. Donors each provided about 10 milliliters of peripheral blood. Alongside a J-beta primer mix, a sample-barcoded 5' primer served in a second PCR lasting roughly 7 to 11 cycles. TCRdb used MiXCR to reprocess the 5' RACE reads, holding one entry per CDR3 protein. The data show roughly 800,000 distinct CDR3 sequences, roughly 50% seen once. This chain links TRBV18 with TRBJ2-6, with D uncertain. The source of this sequence is a man aged 80 or over in good health. Sequencing used blood. This CDR3 is CASSPLPSASGANVLTF. The CDR3 DNA is TGTGCCAGCTCACCACTCCCGTCGGCCTCTGGGGCCAACGTCCTGACTTTC.